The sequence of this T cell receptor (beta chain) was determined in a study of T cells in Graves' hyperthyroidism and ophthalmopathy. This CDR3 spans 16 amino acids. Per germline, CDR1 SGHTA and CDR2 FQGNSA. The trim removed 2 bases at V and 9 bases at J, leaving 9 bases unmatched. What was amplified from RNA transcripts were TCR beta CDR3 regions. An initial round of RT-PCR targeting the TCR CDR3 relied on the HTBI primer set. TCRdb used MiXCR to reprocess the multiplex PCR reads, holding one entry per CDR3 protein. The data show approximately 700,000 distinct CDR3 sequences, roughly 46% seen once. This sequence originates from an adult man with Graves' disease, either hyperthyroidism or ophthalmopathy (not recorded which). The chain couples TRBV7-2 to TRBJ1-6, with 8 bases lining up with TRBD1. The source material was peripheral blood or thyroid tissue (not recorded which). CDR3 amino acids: CASSLLSQGAVSPLHF. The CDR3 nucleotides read TGTGCCAGCAGCTTATTATCCCAGGGGGCTGTTTCACCCCTCCACTTT.